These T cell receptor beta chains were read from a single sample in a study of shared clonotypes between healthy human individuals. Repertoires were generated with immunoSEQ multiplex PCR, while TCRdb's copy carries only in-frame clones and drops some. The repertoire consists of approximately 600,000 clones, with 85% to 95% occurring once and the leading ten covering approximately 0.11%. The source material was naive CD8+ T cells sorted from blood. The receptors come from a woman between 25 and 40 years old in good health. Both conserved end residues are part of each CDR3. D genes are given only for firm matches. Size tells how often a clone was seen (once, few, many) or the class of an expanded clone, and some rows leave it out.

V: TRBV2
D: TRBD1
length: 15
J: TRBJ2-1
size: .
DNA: TGTGCCAGCAGTGTTACCGGGACAGAGTACAATGAGCAGTTCTTC
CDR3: CASSVTGTEYNEQFF

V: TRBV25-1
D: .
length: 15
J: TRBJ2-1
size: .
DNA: TGTGCCAGCAGTGAGAAGCGGAGAGCCTACAATGAGCAGTTCTTC
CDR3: CASSEKRRAYNEQFF

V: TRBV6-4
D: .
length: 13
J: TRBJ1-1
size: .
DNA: TGTGCCAGCAGTGAAATAGAGGGCACTGAAGCTTTCTTT
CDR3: CASSEIEGTEAFF

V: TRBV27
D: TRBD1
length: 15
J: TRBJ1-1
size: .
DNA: TGTGCCAGCAGTTCCAGACAGGGGACGGGCACTGAAGCTTTCTTT
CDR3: CASSSRQGTGTEAFF

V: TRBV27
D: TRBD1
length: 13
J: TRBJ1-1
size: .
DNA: TGTGCCAGCAGTTACGGGACAGACTCCAAAGCTTTCTTT
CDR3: CASSYGTDSKAFF

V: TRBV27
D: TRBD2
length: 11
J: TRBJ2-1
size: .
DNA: TGTGCCAGCAGACTAGCGGGAGTGCAGTTCTTC
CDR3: CASRLAGVQFF

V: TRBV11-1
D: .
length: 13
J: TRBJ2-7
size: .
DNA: TGTGCCAGCAGCTTACGTGAGGGCTACGAGCAGTACTTC
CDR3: CASSLREGYEQYF

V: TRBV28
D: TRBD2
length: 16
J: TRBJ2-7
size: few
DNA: TGTGCCAGCAGCTTCCCCAGGCGGGAGGGCCGGTACGAGCAGTACTTC
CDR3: CASSFPRREGRYEQYF

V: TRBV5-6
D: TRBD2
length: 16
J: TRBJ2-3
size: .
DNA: TGTGCCAGCAGCTTGTTTGGGGGCGGGAGGCTAGATACGCAGTATTTT
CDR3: CASSLFGGGRLDTQYF

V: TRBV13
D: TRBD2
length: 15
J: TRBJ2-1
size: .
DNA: TGTGCCAGCAGCCTAAGGGGAAGCGGGAGGGGAGAGCAGTTCTTC
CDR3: CASSLRGSGRGEQFF

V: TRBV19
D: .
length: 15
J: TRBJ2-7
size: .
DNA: TGTGCCAGTAGTATAGTCTTTCGCAGCTCCTACGAGCAGTACTTC
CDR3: CASSIVFRSSYEQYF

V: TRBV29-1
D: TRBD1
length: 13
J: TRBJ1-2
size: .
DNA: TGCAGCGCAGCGGGACAGATAAACTATGGCTACACCTTC
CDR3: CSAAGQINYGYTF

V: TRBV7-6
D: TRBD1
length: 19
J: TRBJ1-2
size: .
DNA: TGTGCCAGCAGCTTAGATATGGGGCGGACAGGGCAAACTATCTTCGGCTACACCTTC
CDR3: CASSLDMGRTGQTIFGYTF

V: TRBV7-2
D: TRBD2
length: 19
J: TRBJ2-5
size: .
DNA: TGTGCCAGCAGCTTACCGGCGTTTGGCGGGAGGGCCCTTTGGGAGACCCAGTACTTC
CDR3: CASSLPAFGGRALWETQYF

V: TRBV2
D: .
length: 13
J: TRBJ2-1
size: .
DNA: TGTGCCAGCAGTCCAAGTTTAGGGAATGAGCAGTTCTTC
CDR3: CASSPSLGNEQFF

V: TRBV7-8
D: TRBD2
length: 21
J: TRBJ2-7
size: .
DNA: TGTGCCAGCAGCTTATATGGTGAGGGGCCGGGACTAGCGGATTTAACCTACGAGCAGTACTTC
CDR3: CASSLYGEGPGLADLTYEQYF

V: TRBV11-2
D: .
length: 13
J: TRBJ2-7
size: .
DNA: TGTGCCAGCAGCTTGGACAGAGACTACGAGCAGTACTTC
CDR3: CASSLDRDYEQYF

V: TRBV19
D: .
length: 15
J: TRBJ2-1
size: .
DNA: TGTGCCAGTAGTTTTTTGAGTCCACTCTACAATGAGCAGTTCTTC
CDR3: CASSFLSPLYNEQFF

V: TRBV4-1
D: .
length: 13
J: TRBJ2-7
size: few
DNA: TGCGCCAGCAGCCGGGACGGACCCTACGAGCAGTACTTC
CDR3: CASSRDGPYEQYF

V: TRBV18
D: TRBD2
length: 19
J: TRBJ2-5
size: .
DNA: TGTGCCAGCTCACCGGGACTAGCGGGAGAAGAAATTTATTGGGAGACCCAGTACTTC
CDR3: CASSPGLAGEEIYWETQYF

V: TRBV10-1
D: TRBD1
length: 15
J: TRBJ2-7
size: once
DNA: TGCGCCAGCAGTGACCCGGGACAGGGTTTCTACGAGCAGTACTTC
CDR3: CASSDPGQGFYEQYF

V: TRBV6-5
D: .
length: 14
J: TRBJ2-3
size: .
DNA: TGTGCCAGCAGCCCTACCAAGTGGGGCGATACGCAGTATTTT
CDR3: CASSPTKWGDTQYF

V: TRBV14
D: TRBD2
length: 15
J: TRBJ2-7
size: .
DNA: TGTGCCAGCAGCCCTGGGACTAGCGTGAGTGACGAGCAGTACTTC
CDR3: CASSPGTSVSDEQYF

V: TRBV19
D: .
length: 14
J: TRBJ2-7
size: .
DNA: TGTGCCAGTAGTACCCCTAGGTGGGGTAACGAGCAGTACTTC
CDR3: CASSTPRWGNEQYF

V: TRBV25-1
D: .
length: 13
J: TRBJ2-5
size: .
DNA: TGTGCCAGCAGTACCCTCCGGGGGGAGACCCAGTACTTC
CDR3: CASSTLRGETQYF

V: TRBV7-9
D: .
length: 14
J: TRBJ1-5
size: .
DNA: TGTGCCAGCAGCTTCACAGGGATGGGGCAGCCCCAGCATTTT
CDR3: CASSFTGMGQPQHF

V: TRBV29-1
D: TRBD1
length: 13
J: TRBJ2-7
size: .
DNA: TGCAGCGTTGAACCGGGACAGGGCTACGAGCAGTACTTC
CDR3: CSVEPGQGYEQYF